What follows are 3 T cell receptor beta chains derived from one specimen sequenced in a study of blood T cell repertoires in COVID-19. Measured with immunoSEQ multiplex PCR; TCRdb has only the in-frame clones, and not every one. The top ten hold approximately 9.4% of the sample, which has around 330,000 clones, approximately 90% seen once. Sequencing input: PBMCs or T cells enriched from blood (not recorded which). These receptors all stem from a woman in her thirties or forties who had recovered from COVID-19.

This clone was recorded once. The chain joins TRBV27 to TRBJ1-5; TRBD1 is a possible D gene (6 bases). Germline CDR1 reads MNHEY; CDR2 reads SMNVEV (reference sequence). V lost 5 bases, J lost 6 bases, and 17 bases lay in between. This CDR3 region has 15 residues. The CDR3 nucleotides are TGTGCCAGCAGTCCGCGGCAGGGGTTTGCTCAGCCCCAGCATTTT. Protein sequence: CASSPRQGFAQPQHF.

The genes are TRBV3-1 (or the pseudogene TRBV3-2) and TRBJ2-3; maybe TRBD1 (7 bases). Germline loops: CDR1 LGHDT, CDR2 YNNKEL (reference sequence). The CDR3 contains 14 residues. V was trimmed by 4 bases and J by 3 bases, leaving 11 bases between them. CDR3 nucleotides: TGTGCCAGCAGCCTGGCGGGACAGACAGATACGCAGTATTTT. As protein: CASSLAGQTDTQYF.

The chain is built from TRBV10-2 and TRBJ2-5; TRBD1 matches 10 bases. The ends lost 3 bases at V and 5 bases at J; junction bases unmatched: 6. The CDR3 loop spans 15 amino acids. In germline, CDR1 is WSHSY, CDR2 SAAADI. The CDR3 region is CASSDQTGGRETQYF. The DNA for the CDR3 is TGCGCCAGCAGTGACCAGACAGGGGGCAGGGAGACCCAGTACTTC.